This entry lists 30 T cell receptor beta chains sequenced from one sample in a study of human T cells and chemical hapten exposure. Via MiXCR, TCRdb re-called the RACE reads, giving one row per CDR3 protein. The sample consists of 180,000 or so distinct CDR3 sequences, under 25% of them appearing once. Time point here: patch test 1, 2 weeks after DPC sensitization. The treatment was: therapeutic diphenylcyclopropenone sensitization with weekly scalp DPC. The sequences come from whole blood, collected in connection with sensitization to the hapten diphenylcyclopropenone (DPC). Receptors were obtained from a woman in her fifties or sixties with alopecia areata. Some clones in this sample may be carry-over from other donors' samples.

V usage is TRBV9 and J usage is TRBJ2-1; 8 bases are a match to TRBD1. V shed 2 bases and J 4 bases; nucleotides not matched to a gene: 5. The CDR3 loop spans 15 amino acids. Germline assignment: CDR1 SGDLS and CDR2 YYNGEE. CDR3 residues: CASSVDGQGYNEQFF. The CDR3 bases are TGTGCCAGCAGCGTGGATGGACAGGGTTACAATGAGCAGTTCTTC.

The rearrangement uses TRBV7-2 and TRBJ1-5; D unresolved. Trimming cost V 2 bases and J 5 bases, with 16 bases left between them. In germline, CDR1 is SGHTA, CDR2 FQGNSA. The CDR3 is 16 amino acids. CDR3 in amino acids: CASSLWAPGTDQPQHF. The DNA of the CDR3 is TGTGCCAGCAGCTTATGGGCCCCGGGCACCGATCAGCCCCAGCATTTT. Full variable domain (missing parts from reference TRBV7-2 and TRBJ1-5): GAGVSQSPSNKVTEKGKDVELRCDPISGHTALYWYRQSLGQGLEFLIYFQGNSAPDKSGLPSDRFSAERTGGSVSTLTIQRTQQEDSAVYLCASSLWAPGTDQPQHFGDGTRLSIL.

The chain has TRBV20-1 and TRBJ2-3; D may be TRBD1 (6 bases). CDR3 length equals 14 residues. Per the germline V gene, CDR1 is DFQATT and CDR2 is SNEGSKA (reference sequence). Trimming left V 3 bases short and J 0 bases short, with 10 bases between. The CDR3 region has the DNA TGCAGTGCTAGGCTCAGGGGAAGCACAGATACGCAGTATTTT. This codes for CSARLRGSTDTQYF.

There are a few counts of this clonotype. The J gene is TRBJ2-7, the V gene TRBV20-1, with TRBD2 matching over 11 bases. Germline V gene data show CDR1 as DFQATT and CDR2 as SNEGSKA (reference sequence). This CDR3 comprises 14 residues. J gave up 4 bases and V 4 bases, and 6 bases lay outside the gene matches. The CDR3 DNA sequence: TGCAGTGCTACCGGGACTAGCGGACAATACGAGCAGTACTTC. This gives the protein CSATGTSGQYEQYF.

Only a few counts were recorded for this clonotype. The V call is TRBV20-1, the J call TRBJ1-1; perhaps TRBD1 as D (6 bases). V dropped 0 bases and J dropped 4 bases, with 15 bases sitting between them. Germline values: CDR1 DFQATT, CDR2 SNEGSKA (reference sequence). The CDR3 sequence is 15 residues long. In DNA form, the CDR3 reads TGCAGTGCTAGAGATCACAGGGCCGGTTCCACTGAAGCTTTCTTT. Translating it yields CSARDHRAGSTEAFF.

The chain uses TRBV15 and TRBJ1-5; 10 nucleotides agree with TRBD1. V gave up 1 base and J gave up 7 bases; unmatched junction bases: 7. Germline V gene data show CDR1 as LNHNV and CDR2 as YYDKDF (reference sequence). The CDR3 is 16 residues long. The chain's CDR3 is CATSRGSGTGDQPQHF. CDR3 nucleotides: TGTGCCACCAGCAGAGGGTCCGGGACAGGGGACCAGCCCCAGCATTTT.

Ten or more counts support this clonotype. The V call is TRBV20-1, the J call TRBJ2-7; 7 nucleotides match TRBD2. CDR3 length equals 12 residues. Germline V gene sequence: CDR1 DFQATT, CDR2 SNEGSKA (reference sequence). Here the CDR3 reads CSGLESSYEQYF. DNA for the CDR3: TGCAGCGGACTAGAGAGCTCCTACGAGCAGTACTTC.

This clonotype has only a few counts. The genes are TRBV6-1 and TRBJ2-7, with 7 nucleotides matching TRBD2. The CDR3 has 14 amino acids. Looked up from germline, CDR1 is MNHNS and CDR2 is SASEGT. With 6 bases clipped from V and 2 bases from J, the junction kept 7 bases outside the gene matches. Here the CDR3 DNA reads TGTGCCAGCAGGCTGAGCGGGATTGCCTACGAGCAGTACTTC. The encoded protein is CASRLSGIAYEQYF.

The V gene is TRBV18, the J gene TRBJ1-3; tentative D call: TRBD1 (6 bases). CDR1 is KGHSH and CDR2 is LQKENI in the germline V gene. The ends were cut back, 4 bases at V and 0 bases at J, with 13 bases in the middle. This CDR3 region has 16 residues. CDR3 region: CASSLTGTSSGNTIYF. The CDR3 bases are TGTGCCAGCTCACTTACCGGGACAAGCTCTGGAAACACCATATATTTT.

This clonotype turned up a few times. The chain has TRBV29-1 and TRBJ2-7; a possible D gene is TRBD1 (6 bases). Germline assignment: CDR1 SQVTM and CDR2 ANQGSEA. The CDR3 runs to 12 residues. The V end was cut by 5 bases, the J end by 2 bases, with 10 bases between. The CDR3 DNA follows: TGCAGCGTTTGGGACACCCCCTACGAGCAGTACTTC. It specifies CSVWDTPYEQYF.

The V gene is TRBV3-1, the J gene TRBJ1-4, with 9 bases that match TRBD1. V trimming: 0 bases; J trimming: 8 bases; junction bases outside the gene matches: 4. Germline V lookup: CDR1 LGHDT, CDR2 YNNKEL (reference sequence). The CDR3 is made up of 15 amino acids. CDR3 region: CASSQEQGAAEKLFF. Here the CDR3 DNA reads TGTGCCAGCAGCCAAGAACAGGGGGCTGCGGAAAAACTGTTTTTT.

The rearrangement links TRBV12-3 or TRBV12-4 to TRBJ2-5, with TRBD2 as a possible D gene (5 bases). V lost 4 bases and J lost 6, with 15 bases in between. This CDR3 has 14 residues. DNA for the CDR3: TGTGCCAGCAGTTACATGGTCGGACTCCAGACCCAGTACTTC. It translates to CASSYMVGLQTQYF.

The V and J genes are TRBV7-9 and TRBJ1-1; D is unclear. The length of the CDR3 is 13 residues. V dropped 5 bases and J dropped 1 base, with 8 bases sitting between them. Looked up from germline, CDR1 is SEHNR and CDR2 is FQNEAQ (reference sequence). The CDR3 spells CASSIERNTEAFF. CDR3 in DNA: TGTGCCAGCAGCATCGAGCGGAACACTGAAGCTTTCTTT.

In this sample, this clonotype turned up a few times. The gene calls are TRBV5-1 and TRBJ2-4; 9 bases line up with TRBD2. This CDR3 contains 16 residues. V was pared by 0 bases and J by 7 bases, with 8 bases of the junction left unmatched. Per the germline V gene, CDR1 is SGHRS and CDR2 is YFSETQ. The CDR3 DNA follows: TGCGCCAGCAGCTTGGGACTAGCGGAAAATAGGAACATTCAGTACTTC. Translating gives CASSLGLAENRNIQYF.

Comments on this clonotype: At one end the junction does not follow the germline gene, possibly because of a read error. The chain has TRBV12-3 or TRBV12-4 and TRBJ1-3, with 8 bases identical to TRBD1. The CDR3 is made up of 14 amino acids. The CDR3 loop is CATSWDRRGNTIYF. DNA for the CDR3: TGTGCCACCAGTTGGGACAGGCGGGGAAACACCATATATTTT.

This clonotype was detected a few times. The gene calls are TRBV29-1 and TRBJ1-1; D remains ambiguous. Germline CDR1 and CDR2: SQVTM and ANQGSEA. The CDR3 spans 11 residues. Between the trimmed V and J ends, which lost 4 bases and 8 bases, there was a span of 11 bases. The CDR3 spells CSVGHVPEAFF. In DNA form, the CDR3 reads TGCAGCGTTGGACATGTGCCCGAAGCTTTCTTT.

The chain carries TRBV7-2 and TRBJ2-1; 9 bases are shared with TRBD2. The CDR3 has 17 residues. Trimming at V came to 5 bases and at J to 4 bases, leaving 12 bases not matched to a gene. Germline assignment: CDR1 SGHTA and CDR2 FQGNSA. Written as DNA, the CDR3 is TGTGCCAGCAGCCCAAACTTGTATAGCGGGGGTTACAATGAGCAGTTCTTC. It specifies CASSPNLYSGGYNEQFF.

The chain employs TRBV4-1 and TRBJ2-4, with TRBD1 as a possible D gene (5 bases). In germline, CDR1 is MGHRA, CDR2 YSYEKL. Trimming removed 2 bases from V and 6 bases from J, with 14 bases in between. The CDR3 contains 15 residues. CDR3 nucleotide sequence: TGCGCCAGCAGCCAATCCTTAGACAGCCGAAACATTCAGTACTTC. It encodes CASSQSLDSRNIQYF.

This clonotype was recorded once. CDR3 bases: TGCGCCAGCGCCAAGGGGGGTCCTACAGATACGCAGTATTTT. Its translation is CASAKGGPTDTQYF. The rearrangement links TRBV5-1 to TRBJ2-3; either TRBD1 or TRBD2 may supply D (6 bases each). Deletions cut 7 bases from V and 3 bases from J, with 15 bases between. Germline assignment: CDR1 SGHRS and CDR2 YFSETQ. The CDR3 loop spans 14 amino acids.

The chain employs TRBV10-1 and TRBJ1-1, with D perhaps TRBD1 (5 bases). Germline V gene data show CDR1 as WNHNN and CDR2 as SYGVQD (reference sequence). The CDR3 consists of 13 residues. V was pared by 8 bases and J by 1 base, with 11 bases between. As DNA, the CDR3 is TGCGCCAGCTCTGGGGCAAAGAACACTGAAGCTTTCTTT. The encoded protein is CASSGAKNTEAFF.

J is TRBJ2-1 and V is TRBV10-3, with D unresolved. The V end was cut by 4 bases, the J end by 7 bases, with 11 bases between. CDR3 length: 13 amino acids. The germline V gene has CDR1 ENHRY and CDR2 SYGVKD. CDR3 residues: CAISVADKNEQFF. CDR3 sequence (DNA): TGTGCCATCAGTGTCGCTGACAAAAATGAGCAGTTCTTC.

CDR3 nucleotide sequence: TGTGCCAGCAGTCCCCTAGGCAGACAAAGGACCGGGGAGCTGTTTTTT. Its translation is CASSPLGRQRTGELFF. The V and J genes are TRBV28 and TRBJ2-2; D unclear. This CDR3 has 16 residues. Trimming left V 5 bases short and J 5 bases short, with 18 bases between. Germline V gives CDR1 MDHEN, CDR2 SYDVKM.

V usage is TRBV9 and J usage is TRBJ2-2; D unresolved. V was clipped by 0 bases and J by 2 bases, with 8 bases between them. Looked up from germline, CDR1 is SGDLS and CDR2 is YYNGEE. CDR3 length: 15 amino acids. The CDR3 loop is CASSVDPGNTGELFF. The CDR3 DNA reads as TGTGCCAGCAGCGTAGATCCAGGAAACACCGGGGAGCTGTTTTTT.

This clonotype has at least ten counts. V is TRBV20-1 and J is TRBJ2-7, with 8 bases matching TRBD2. The CDR3 length is 15 residues. V shed 1 base and J 4 bases; nucleotides not matched to a gene: 9. Germline V CDR1 and CDR2: DFQATT, SNEGSKA (reference sequence). In DNA form, the CDR3 reads TGCAGTGCTAGAGTACCCGGGACTAGTCGGTACGAGCAGTACTTC. It is translated as CSARVPGTSRYEQYF.

CDR3 sequence (DNA): TGCAGCGTTGACCGTGGAAACACCATATATTTT. Protein sequence: CSVDRGNTIYF. This chain joins TRBV29-1 and TRBJ1-3, with unresolved D. CDR1 and CDR2 (germline): SQVTM, ANQGSEA. The CDR3 extends over 11 amino acids. Trimming shortened V by 3 bases and J by 3 bases, and 3 bases separated the two germline ends.

This clonotype showed up just a few times. J is TRBJ2-6 and V is TRBV11-2; D is unresolved. The CDR3 has 15 residues. V was pared by 6 bases and J by 1 base, with 10 bases between. CDR1 is SGHAT, CDR2 FQNNGV, per germline. The CDR3 coding sequence is TGTGCCAGCAGTAATCGCAGATCTGGGGCCAACGTCCTGACTTTC. It translates to CASSNRRSGANVLTF.

Only a few counts were recorded for this clonotype. This chain joins TRBV14 and TRBJ2-5; D remains ambiguous. This CDR3 is built from 13 residues. With 1 base removed from V and 2 bases from J, the gap between germline ends came to 5 bases. The germline CDR1 and CDR2 sequences are SGHDN and FVKESK. CDR3 sequence: CASSQARQETQYF. CDR3 sequence (DNA): TGTGCCAGCAGCCAAGCCAGACAAGAGACCCAGTACTTC.

This chain links TRBV2 with TRBJ2-1, with D hard to call. Trimming took off 6 bases at V and 7 bases at J, with 16 bases between the two ends. The CDR3 extends over 14 amino acids. Germline CDR1 SNHLY, CDR2 FYNNEI. The CDR3 DNA follows: TGTGCCAGCAGAGACAACCTTTGGGGTAATGAGCAGTTCTTC. It specifies CASRDNLWGNEQFF.

This clonotype occurred a few times. V usage is TRBV20-1 and J usage is TRBJ1-5, with TRBD1 identical over 9 bases. The CDR3 loop spans 17 amino acids. V was pared by 6 bases and J by 0 bases, with 12 bases of the junction left unmatched. Germline CDR1 and CDR2: DFQATT and SNEGSKA (reference sequence). CDR3 nucleotides: TGCAGTGCGACCGGGACAGGGTTAAGATTTAGCAATCAGCCCCAGCATTTT. Residues: CSATGTGLRFSNQPQHF.

This clonotype appeared a few times. V and J are TRBV20-1 and TRBJ2-3, with 12 bases aligning to TRBD2. The germline V gene has CDR1 DFQATT and CDR2 SNEGSKA (reference sequence). The CDR3 is 14 amino acids. The junction had 4 bases not matched to a gene; V was cut back by 4 bases and J by 5 bases. CDR3 region: CSAMPSGRVDTQYF. The CDR3 DNA reads as TGCAGTGCTATGCCTAGCGGGAGGGTAGATACGCAGTATTTT.